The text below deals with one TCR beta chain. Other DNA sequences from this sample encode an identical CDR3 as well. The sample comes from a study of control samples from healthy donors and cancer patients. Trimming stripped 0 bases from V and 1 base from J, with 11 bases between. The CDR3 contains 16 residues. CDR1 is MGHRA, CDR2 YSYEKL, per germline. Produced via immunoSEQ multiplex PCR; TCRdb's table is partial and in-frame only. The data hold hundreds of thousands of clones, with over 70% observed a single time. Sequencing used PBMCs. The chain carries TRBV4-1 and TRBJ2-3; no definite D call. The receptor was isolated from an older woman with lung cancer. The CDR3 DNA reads TGCGCCAGCAGCCAAGATCCCCGGGTGGGCACAGATACGCAGTATTTT. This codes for CASSQDPRVGTDTQYF.